The sequence of this T cell receptor beta chain was determined in a study of PD-1 blockade in classical Hodgkin lymphoma. The CDR3 loop spans 17 amino acids. Germline CDR1 reads SGHRS; CDR2 reads YFSETQ. The J segment lost 8 bases and the V segment lost 0 bases, leaving 10 bases of the junction unmatched. Repertoires were generated with immunoSEQ multiplex PCR, while TCRdb's copy carries only in-frame clones and drops some. The sample carries approximately 150,000 clones, nearly 80% recorded once. Every patient experienced relapse after autologous stem cell transplantation, and brentuximab vedotin exposure varied. The study recorded best responses of complete response, partial response or progressive disease.

The input for sequencing was peripheral blood mononuclear cells (PBMCs), taken before the second cycle of nivolumab. The clonotype originates from a human donor with classical Hodgkin lymphoma. J is TRBJ2-2 and V is TRBV5-1, with 10 bases that match TRBD2. CDR3 bases: TGCGCCAGCAGCTTGGGGGGGACTAGCGTTTCAAGAGGGGAGCTGTTTTTT. It is translated as CASSLGGTSVSRGELFF.